This TCR beta chain was captured in a study of blood T cell repertoires in COVID-19. The overall study: Samples came from the United States, Italy and Spain, spanning acute and convalescent COVID-19. Sources were T cells, B-cell-depleted T cells, or PBMCs; the material itself was cDNA or gDNA.

TCRdb's table, derived via immunoSEQ multiplex PCR, lists solely in-frame clones and lacks some. The table has just over 250,000 clones, around 84% seen once. Participants were aged about 18 to 100 years, lived in around 25 US areas, and enrolled virtually. Input material: PBMCs or T cells enriched from blood (not recorded which). This receptor was identified in a man aged 30 to 39 with acute COVID-19.

CDR3 amino acids: CASSQEPAGQYF. The CDR3, as DNA: TGTGCCAGCAGCCAAGAGCCAGCGGGCCAGTATTTT. This rearrangement joins TRBV14 to TRBJ2-3; TRBD2 might be the D (6 bases). The V and J ends lost 0 bases and 12 bases respectively, with 10 bases between them. The CDR3 spans 12 residues. Per germline, CDR1 SGHDN and CDR2 FVKESK.